This is a list of T cell receptor beta chains from one sample in a study of T cells expressing NK-cell markers. From the 5' RACE reads, TCRdb lists one entry per CDR3 protein and no DNA. The sample totals 500,000 to 600,000 distinct CDR3 sequences. The sequencing sample was made of blood T cells: a sorted CD56 or NKG2C T cell subset, CD4+ or CD8+ T cells, or bulk PBMC T cells (not recorded which). These receptors came from a man between 18 and 29 years old in good health. Both conserved end residues are part of each CDR3.

>TRBV7-2|TRBJ2-7
CASSSPWEAPRGEQYF
>TRBV5-1|TRBJ1-5
CASSLGPNQPQHF
>TRBV29-1|TRBJ2-3
CSALGREILDTQYF
>TRBV2|TRBJ2-1
CASSINGGYNEQFF
>TRBV12-3/TRBV12-4|TRBJ1-5
CASSLDRGAGQPQHF
>TRBV24-1|TRBJ2-3
CATPPSGRGDTQYF
>TRBV5-1|TRBJ2-1
CASSLDLLESGRFNEQFF
>TRBV7-9|TRBJ2-7
CASSSATSGSSYEQYF
>TRBV3-1|TRBJ1-1
CASSQANRMNTEAFF
>TRBV5-8|TRBJ2-1
CASSLRTHNEQFF
>TRBV12-3/TRBV12-4|TRBJ2-4
CASSKQVLAKNIQYF
>TRBV7-9|TRBJ2-3
CASSFSQVTDTQYF
>TRBV10-3|TRBJ2-5
CATTGSVGAETQYF
>TRBV5-5|TRBJ1-2
CASSIPGQAGYGYTF
>TRBV28|TRBJ2-4
CASRQKNIQYF
>TRBV6-5|TRBJ1-2
CASSWNSGQNYGYTF
>TRBV28|TRBJ1-1
CASEGQGRGTEAFF